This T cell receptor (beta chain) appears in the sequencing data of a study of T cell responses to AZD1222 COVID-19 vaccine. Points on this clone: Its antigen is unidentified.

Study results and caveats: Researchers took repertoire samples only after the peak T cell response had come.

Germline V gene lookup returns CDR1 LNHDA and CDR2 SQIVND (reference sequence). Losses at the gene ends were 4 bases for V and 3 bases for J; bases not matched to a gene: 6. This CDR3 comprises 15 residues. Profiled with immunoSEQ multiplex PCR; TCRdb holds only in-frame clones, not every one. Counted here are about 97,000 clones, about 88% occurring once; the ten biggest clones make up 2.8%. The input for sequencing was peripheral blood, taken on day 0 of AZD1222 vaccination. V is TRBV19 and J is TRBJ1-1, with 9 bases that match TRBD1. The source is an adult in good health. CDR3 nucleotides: TGTGCCAGTAGTACCTCTCGACAGGGGGACACTGAAGCTTTCTTT. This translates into CASSTSRQGDTEAFF.